The 21 T cell receptor beta chains below were found in one sample sequenced in a study of long-term antiretroviral therapy in people with HIV. Runs used v3.0 of the immunoSEQ assay and were done at survey level. Some clones are missing from TCRdb's copy, which holds only in-frame ones; the method was immunoSEQ multiplex PCR. This repertoire shows 30,000 to 40,000 clones, around four fifths found once; its top ten account for 7.9%. Sequenced material: unsorted PBMCs, taken 0.4 years before starting antiretroviral therapy. These receptors all stem from a man in his late teens or twenties with HIV.

V gene TRBV6-5 combines with J gene TRBJ2-7; D remains unclear. Germline lookup yields CDR1 MNHEY and CDR2 SVGAGI. V was cut by 11 bases and J by 5 bases, with 7 bases left in between. The CDR3 length is 9 residues. CDR3 protein: CAGRHEQYF. CDR3 nucleotides: TGTGCCGGCCGCCACGAGCAGTACTTC.

This chain uses TRBV11-2 with TRBJ1-2; no clear D gene. Germline-derived CDR1 and CDR2 are SGHAT and FQNNGV. V lost 5 bases, J lost 6 bases, and 22 bases lay in between. The CDR3 is 16 amino acids. Written as DNA, the CDR3 is TGTGCCAGCAGCCTAGTTATTGGTTCTAAGCAGGATGGCTACACCTTC. It yields the protein CASSLVIGSKQDGYTF. The complete variable domain, with remaining parts taken from reference TRBV11-2 and TRBJ1-2, reads EAGVAQSPRYKIIEKRQSVAFWCNPISGHATLYWYQQILGQGPKLLIQFQNNGVVDDSQLPKDRFSAERLKGVDSTLKIQPAKLEDSAVYLCASSLVIGSKQDGYTFGSGTRLTVV.

The rearrangement joins TRBV10-3 to TRBJ2-2, with a possible D match to TRBD1 (5 bases). The CDR3 has 16 residues. Looked up from germline, CDR1 is ENHRY and CDR2 is SYGVKD. V lost 7 bases and J 0 bases, leaving 15 bases between the germline ends. CDR3 in amino acids: CAIMGQIVTNTGELFF. The CDR3 nucleotides are TGTGCCATCATGGGGCAGATCGTTACGAACACCGGGGAGCTGTTTTTT.

The chain couples TRBV19 to TRBJ2-2, with 10 bases identical to TRBD1. Germline values: CDR1 LNHDA, CDR2 SQIVND (reference sequence). This CDR3 region has 17 residues. J gave up 4 bases and V 6 bases, and 11 bases lay outside the gene matches. The CDR3 coding sequence is TGTGCCAGTAGCACGGGACAGGGGAGTAGTCGCACCGGGGAGCTGTTTTTT. Protein sequence: CASSTGQGSSRTGELFF.

The V call is TRBV5-1, the J call TRBJ1-1, with TRBD1 matching over 7 bases. The CDR3 extends over 14 amino acids. The V segment lost 3 bases and the J segment 3 bases; nucleotides outside the gene matches: 5. Germline-derived CDR1 and CDR2 are SGHRS and YFSETQ. The CDR3 DNA follows: TGCGCCAGCAGCTCCTTGACAGGGCACACTGAAGCTTTCTTT. Its protein product is CASSSLTGHTEAFF.

This clone has more than one count but fewer than ten. The chain is built from TRBV2 and TRBJ2-7; 7 nucleotides line up with TRBD1. V was clipped by 3 bases and J by 3 bases; unmatched bases: 11. Per germline, CDR1 SNHLY and CDR2 FYNNEI. The CDR3 length is 16 residues. The CDR3 protein is CASSDEGARRGYEQYF. The CDR3 DNA reads as TGTGCCAGCAGTGACGAGGGGGCGCGGCGTGGCTACGAGCAGTACTTC.

This clone was seen only a few times. This chain connects TRBV30 to TRBJ1-6; no definite D call. Trimming stripped 7 bases from V and 9 bases from J, with 16 bases between. CDR1 GTSNPN and CDR2 SVGIG come from the germline V gene (reference sequence). CDR3 size: 13 residues. CDR3 sequence (DNA): TGTGCCTCGAAGGAAACTCTCTCTTCACCCCTCCACTTT. This gives the protein CASKETLSSPLHF.

The chain employs TRBV6-6 and TRBJ2-5; no clear D gene. Between the trimmed V and J ends, which lost 0 bases and 4 bases, there was a span of 9 bases. Germline V gene lookup returns CDR1 MNHNY and CDR2 SVGAGI (reference sequence). There are 14 residues in the CDR3. The CDR3 protein is CASSYSSTRETQYF. The CDR3 DNA reads as TGTGCCAGCAGTTACTCTTCGACTCGAGAGACCCAGTACTTC.

By share of the sample, this clone is medium-sized. Within the sample, other DNA sequences also encode this same CDR3. The V gene is TRBV27, the J gene TRBJ2-7, with D perhaps assigned TRBD1 or TRBD2 (6 bases each). Trimming pared 3 bases from V and 2 bases from J, leaving 11 bases between. This CDR3 spans 14 amino acids. From germline, CDR1 is MNHEY and CDR2 SMNVEV (reference sequence). CDR3 DNA: TGTGCCAGCAGTTTTGGAGGGGGAGCCTACGAGCAGTACTTC. Protein sequence: CASSFGGGAYEQYF.

This sequence joins TRBV2 and TRBJ1-1, with a weak D call TRBD1 (5 bases). The V gene's germline CDR1 is SNHLY and CDR2 FYNNEI. Trimming took off 5 bases at V and 1 base at J, with 11 bases between the two ends. CDR3 length equals 14 residues. In DNA, the CDR3 is TGTGCCAGCAGTACAGGACATCGGAACACTGAAGCTTTCTTT. It is translated as CASSTGHRNTEAFF.

V and J are TRBV2 and TRBJ2-2; 7 bases match TRBD1. The ends lost 8 bases at V and 7 bases at J; junction bases unmatched: 4. Germline assignment: CDR1 SNHLY and CDR2 FYNNEI. The CDR3 has 12 residues. The CDR3 DNA sequence: TGTGCCAGCGGAGGACAGGTCGGGGAGCTGTTTTTT. Residues: CASGGQVGELFF.

V gene TRBV5-4 combines with J gene TRBJ1-2, with D possibly TRBD1 on 6 matching bases. The V and J ends lost 0 bases and 5 bases respectively, with 20 bases between them. Per germline, CDR1 SGHNT and CDR2 YYREEE (reference sequence). This CDR3 is built from 17 residues. The CDR3 DNA follows: TGTGCCAGCAGCTTGGCTACCGGAGGGGGAAGCCCTTATGGCTACACCTTC. Protein: CASSLATGGGSPYGYTF.

The chain combines TRBV5-6 with TRBJ1-4; D is possibly TRBD1 (6 bases). V was clipped by 2 bases and J by 8 bases, with 16 bases between them. In germline, CDR1 is SGHDT, CDR2 YYEEEE. The CDR3 is 15 residues long. In nucleotides, the CDR3 is TGTGCCAGCAGCTTTGGTCCGGGGGCGAGGGAAAAACTGTTTTTT. Translating gives CASSFGPGAREKLFF.

The chain is built from TRBV7-9 and TRBJ2-1; D is unclear. Between the trimmed V and J ends, which lost 1 base and 1 base, there was a span of 5 bases. Germline V lookup: CDR1 SEHNR, CDR2 FQNEAQ (reference sequence). CDR3 length equals 14 residues. The CDR3: CASSLEGSYNEQFF. As DNA, the CDR3 is TGTGCCAGCAGCTTAGAAGGGTCCTACAATGAGCAGTTCTTC. Variable domain in full (rest from reference TRBV7-9 and TRBJ2-1): DTGVSQNPRHKITKRGQNVTFRCDPISEHNRLYWYRQTLGQGPEFLTYFQNEAQLEKSRLLSDRFSAERPKGSFSTLEIQRTEQGDSAMYLCASSLEGSYNEQFFGPGTRLTVL.

The table lists this clone with a few counts. The chain is built from TRBV28 and TRBJ1-2, with a weak D call TRBD1 (6 bases). Germline assignment: CDR1 MDHEN and CDR2 SYDVKM. With 3 bases removed from V and 7 bases from J, the gap between germline ends came to 12 bases. This CDR3 spans 13 amino acids. The CDR3 here is CASSFPDSSGYTF. In nucleotides, the CDR3 is TGTGCCAGCAGTTTTCCGGACAGCTCTGGCTACACCTTC.

The chain has TRBV9 and TRBJ2-1, with 13 bases lining up with TRBD2. The CDR3 has 17 residues. J lost 7 bases, V lost 0 bases, and 7 bases had no gene match. Germline loops: CDR1 SGDLS, CDR2 YYNGEE. CDR3 in DNA: TGTGCCAGCAGCGTAGCTATAACTAGCGGGGGGGCAAATGAGCAGTTCTTC. Translation: CASSVAITSGGANEQFF.

This CDR3 is CASSLSFRDNQPQHF. The CDR3 DNA reads as TGTGCCAGCAGCTTATCGTTCAGGGACAATCAGCCCCAGCATTTT. The chain links TRBV7-2 to TRBJ1-5, with D perhaps matching TRBD1 (5 bases). CDR1 is SGHTA, CDR2 FQGNSA, per germline. Trimming took off 2 bases at V and 3 bases at J, with 11 bases between the two ends. The CDR3 consists of 15 residues.

V is TRBV9 and J is TRBJ2-2; a possible D gene is TRBD1 (6 bases). CDR3 length: 13 amino acids. V gave up 3 bases and J gave up 5 bases, with 8 bases separating them. CDR1 and CDR2 from the germline V gene are SGDLS and YYNGEE. The DNA for the CDR3 is TGTGCCAGCAGCGGGGGACAAACCGGGGAGCTGTTTTTT. This gives the protein CASSGGQTGELFF.

This clone was seen once. V is TRBV18 and J is TRBJ2-7; D possibly corresponds to TRBD2 (6 bases). The V and J ends lost 3 bases and 0 bases respectively, with 12 bases between them. CDR3 length: 15 residues. CDR1 KGHSH and CDR2 LQKENI come from the germline V gene. The CDR3 DNA follows: TGTGCCAGCTCACCCGGGACTTTGAGCTCCTACGAGCAGTACTTC. It codes for CASSPGTLSSYEQYF.

The V call is TRBV28, the J call TRBJ2-1, with 7 bases lining up with TRBD1. Trimming took 3 bases from V and 7 from J; bases not matched to a gene: 9. CDR3 size: 15 residues. In germline, CDR1 is MDHEN, CDR2 SYDVKM. CDR3: CASSFIPQGVNEQFF. In nucleotides, the CDR3 is TGTGCCAGCAGTTTTATCCCGCAGGGGGTAAATGAGCAGTTCTTC.

The chain is built from TRBV6-1 and TRBJ2-5; D ambiguous. Between the trimmed V and J ends, which lost 7 bases and 2 bases, there was a span of 11 bases. The CDR3 consists of 13 residues. Germline lookup yields CDR1 MNHNS and CDR2 SASEGT. For the CDR3, the DNA is TGTGCCAGCAATTACAGATCTCAAGAGACCCAGTACTTC. Translated: CASNYRSQETQYF.